This T cell receptor (beta chain) was profiled in a study of blood T cell repertoires in COVID-19. CDR3 length: 15 residues. CDR1 MGHRA and CDR2 YSYEKL come from the germline V gene. The J segment lost 6 bases and the V segment lost 2 bases, leaving 5 bases of the junction unmatched. TCRdb's copy holds only in-frame clones and misses some; the assay was immunoSEQ multiplex PCR. This sample has about 120,000 clones; 70% to 90% occur once, and the top ten carry 8.4%. This chain links TRBV4-1 with TRBJ2-1, with 9 nucleotides matching TRBD1. Sequenced: peripheral blood. This receptor was taken from a woman aged 65 to 85 who had recovered from COVID-19. The CDR3 nucleotides are TGCGCCAGCAGCCAACCGGGACAGGGCGGCAATGAGCAGTTCTTC. This translates into CASSQPGQGGNEQFF.